The sequence of this TCR beta chain was determined in a study of glioma-infiltrating T cells after dendritic cell vaccination. About the study: Patients had newly diagnosed or recurrent glioblastoma and received dendritic cell vaccines. Three intradermal dendritic cell vaccine injections were given every two weeks. Whole-study findings and limits: No direct clonality-survival link was found; a diverse polyclonal response may matter.

Isocitrate dehydrogenase mutation was absent in all glioblastoma patients. Generated by immunoSEQ multiplex PCR, the TCRdb table keeps only in-frame clones and is missing some. The sample carries 85,000 to 95,000 clones, approximately 84% recorded once. Points on this clone: The antigen is unknown.

The TCR comes from a human donor with glioblastoma. The material sequenced was blood, taken before dendritic cell vaccination.

The DNA of the CDR3 is TGTGCCAGCAGCAGGGGAGCGGGGGGTGTGGAGACCCAGTACTTC. Translation gives CASSRGAGGVETQYF. The rearrangement joins TRBV7-3 to TRBJ2-5; TRBD2 matches at 9 bases. The CDR3 is 15 amino acids. After removal of 5 bases from V and 5 bases from J, the junction contained 9 bases not matched to a gene. Germline CDR1 SGHTA, CDR2 FQGTGA.